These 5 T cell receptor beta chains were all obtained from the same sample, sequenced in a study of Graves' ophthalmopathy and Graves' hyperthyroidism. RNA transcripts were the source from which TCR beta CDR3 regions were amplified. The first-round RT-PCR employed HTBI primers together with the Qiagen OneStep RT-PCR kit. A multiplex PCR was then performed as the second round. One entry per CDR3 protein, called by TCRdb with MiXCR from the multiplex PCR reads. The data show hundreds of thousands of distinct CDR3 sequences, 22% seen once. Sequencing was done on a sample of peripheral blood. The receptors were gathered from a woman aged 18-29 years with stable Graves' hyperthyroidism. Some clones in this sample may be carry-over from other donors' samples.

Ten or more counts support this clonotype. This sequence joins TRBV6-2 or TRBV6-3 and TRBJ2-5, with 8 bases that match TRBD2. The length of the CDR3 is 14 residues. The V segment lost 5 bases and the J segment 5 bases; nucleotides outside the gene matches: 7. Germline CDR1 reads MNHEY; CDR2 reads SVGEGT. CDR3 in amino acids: CASSRLALGETQYF. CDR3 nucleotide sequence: TGTGCCAGCAGTCGACTAGCGCTCGGGGAGACCCAGTACTTC.

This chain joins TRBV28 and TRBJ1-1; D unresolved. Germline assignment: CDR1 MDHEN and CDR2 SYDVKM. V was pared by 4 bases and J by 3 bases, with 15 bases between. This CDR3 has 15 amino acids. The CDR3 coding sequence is TGTGCCAGCAGTTGGGCCACTACTGAGGACACTGAAGCTTTCTTT. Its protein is CASSWATTEDTEAFF.

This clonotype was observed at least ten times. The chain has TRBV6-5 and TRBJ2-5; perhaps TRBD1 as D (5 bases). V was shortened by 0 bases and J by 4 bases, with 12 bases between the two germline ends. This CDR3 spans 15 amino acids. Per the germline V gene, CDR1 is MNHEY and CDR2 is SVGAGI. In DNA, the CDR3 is TGTGCCAGCAGTTACTCGAAGGGGTCGGGAGAGACCCAGTACTTC. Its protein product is CASSYSKGSGETQYF.

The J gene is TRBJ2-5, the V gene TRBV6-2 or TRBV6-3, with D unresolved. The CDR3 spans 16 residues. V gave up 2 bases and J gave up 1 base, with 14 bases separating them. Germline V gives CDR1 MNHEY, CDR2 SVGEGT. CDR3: CASSYEEYRGQETQYF. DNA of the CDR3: TGTGCCAGCAGTTACGAAGAGTACCGTGGCCAAGAGACCCAGTACTTC.

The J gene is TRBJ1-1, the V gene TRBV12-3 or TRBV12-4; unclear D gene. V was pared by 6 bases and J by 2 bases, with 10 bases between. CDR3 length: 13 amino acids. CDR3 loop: CASSTTINTEAFF. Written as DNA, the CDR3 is TGTGCCAGCAGCACCACTATTAACACTGAAGCTTTCTTT.